A single sample gave rise to the 2 T cell receptor beta chains below, sequenced in a study of cytomegalovirus exposure and HLA in healthy donors. Primers: 60 Vbeta forward and 13 Jbeta reverse. Sequencing used immunoSEQ multiplex PCR; TCRdb keeps in-frame clones, though not all of them. Of roughly 200,000 clones in the sample, approximately 85% were seen once. Sequencing was done on a sample of PBMCs. The receptors were gathered from a woman aged 45-65 years in good health and CMV-seronegative.

This clone has a handful of counts. The chain links TRBV5-1 to TRBJ2-1, with D possibly TRBD2 on 5 matching bases. Between the trimmed V and J ends, which lost 0 bases and 5 bases, there was a span of 12 bases. The germline V gene has CDR1 SGHRS and CDR2 YFSETQ. This CDR3 spans 15 amino acids. CDR3 protein: CASSLVPLTNNEQFF. The CDR3 nucleotides read TGCGCCAGCAGCTTGGTACCGTTGACTAACAATGAGCAGTTCTTC.

J is TRBJ1-2 and V is TRBV5-8; possible D gene TRBD1, 6 bases. Germline values: CDR1 SGHTS, CDR2 YDEGEE. This CDR3 contains 16 residues. Trimming took 2 bases from V and 4 from J, leaving 18 bases between them. The CDR3 DNA follows: TGTGCCAGCAGCTTCCCTTTGGGGGCCTCTACCTATGGCTACACCTTC. Translating it yields CASSFPLGASTYGYTF.